This T cell receptor beta chain was sequenced for a study of shared clonotypes between healthy human individuals. Overall study results and limits: A reduction in generation probabilities was seen for non-shared clonotypes relative to those shared by all four donors. Larger estimated richness was generally seen in naive subsets than in memory subsets.

Germline V gene lookup returns CDR1 LNHDA and CDR2 SQIVND (reference sequence). Trimming at V came to 9 bases and at J to 1 base, leaving 15 bases not matched to a gene. CDR3 size: 20 residues. Produced via immunoSEQ multiplex PCR; TCRdb's table is partial and in-frame only. Altogether hundreds of thousands of clones are present, about 91% being singletons, with the ten largest covering 24%. Selected positively for CCR7 and CD45RO-negative, naive CD8 cells excluded terminally differentiated effector memory CD45RA+ cells. As for this clone: Antigen: not known.

The receptor was isolated from a man aged 30-40 years in good health. The genes are TRBV19 and TRBJ2-2; TRBD2 matches 15 bases. Source material: naive CD8+ T cells sorted from blood. DNA for the CDR3: TGTGCCAGCACTACCCCTACGGGACTAGCGGGAGGATTGAACACCGGGGAGCTGTTTTTT. Translated: CASTTPTGLAGGLNTGELFF.